This TCR beta chain comes out of a study of T cell responses to AZD1222 COVID-19 vaccine. This clone was counted a few times. The antigen is undetermined. Findings and caveats of the study: Nearly half of the spike-specific TCRs reportedly recognize variant regions that carry no mutations. Donors in the cohort were predominantly white British and more often female, and clonal diversity was possibly underestimated.

Repertoires were generated with immunoSEQ multiplex PCR, while TCRdb's copy carries only in-frame clones and drops some. The data contain about 150,000 clones, 80% to 90% of them singletons. Trimming shortened V by 1 base and J by 7 bases, and 10 bases separated the two germline ends. CDR1 SEHNR and CDR2 FQNEAQ come from the germline V gene (reference sequence). The CDR3 is 14 amino acids. This TCR was sampled from an adult in good health. The chain recombines TRBV7-9 with TRBJ1-4; D is unresolved. The sequencing here drew on peripheral blood, taken on day 0 of AZD1222 vaccination. CDR3 DNA sequence: TGTGCCAGCAGCTTAGATGGGAGAATTGAAAAACTGTTTTTT. It yields the protein CASSLDGRIEKLFF.